This T cell receptor (beta chain) appears in the sequencing data of a study of metastatic and nonmetastatic thyroid tumors. Study-wide background: Malignant and benign thyroid patients had repertoires compared in peripheral blood and tumor or nodule tissue.

TCRdb reanalyzed the PCR reads with MiXCR. Here the sample spans 20,000 to 25,000 clones, around a sixth being singletons. This clone was seen ten or more times. Germline V gives CDR1 MDHEN, CDR2 SYDVKM. V lost 4 bases, J lost 4 bases, and 5 bases stayed unmatched. This CDR3 contains 15 residues. Not a single patient had been given any form of treatment at any point before undergoing thyroid surgery. The clonotype was recovered from a female donor with papillary thyroid cancer or a benign thyroid nodule (not recorded which). Some clones in this sample may be carry-over from other donors' samples. This chain connects TRBV28 to TRBJ2-2; 8 positions match TRBD2. Sequenced sample: blood. The DNA for the CDR3 is TGTGCCAGCAGTTCGGGGGGGGCCGGCACCGGGGAGCTGTTTTTT. Its protein product is CASSSGGAGTGELFF.